This T cell receptor beta chain was recorded in a study of neurological immune-mediated disorders. This clonotype was found many times. The antigen is not known. Overall study results and limits: According to phylogenetic grouping, one related-CDR3 cluster, a possible signature, contained the repertoires of 18 of 34 multiple sclerosis patients.

The CDR3 contains 11 residues. In germline, CDR1 is DFQATT, CDR2 SNEGSKA (reference sequence). V shed 2 bases and J shed 5 bases, with 3 bases lying between them. Time point: longitudinal time-point 2. TCRdb analysed the 5' RACE reads with MiXCR anew, one entry per CDR3 protein. The sample lists approximately 80,000 distinct CDR3 sequences; nearly 6% were seen once. J is TRBJ2-2 and V is TRBV20-1; D is undetermined. The receptor was derived from a woman aged 60-75 years with multiple sclerosis. Source material: PBMCs. The CDR3 here is CSARRTGELFF. The CDR3 coding sequence is TGCAGTGCTAGACGAACCGGGGAGCTGTTTTTT.